The clone carrying this T cell receptor (beta chain) has ten or more counts. With 3 bases clipped from V and 8 bases from J, the junction kept 9 bases outside the gene matches. The CDR3 is 15 residues long. CDR1 and CDR2 from the germline V gene are DFQATT and SNEGSKA (reference sequence). This sample is drawn from a study of regulatory T cells in long-lasting Graves disease. To make TCR beta libraries, researchers used iRepertoire HTBI primers and Arm-PCR of CDR3 regions. Each CDR3 protein is one row after TCRdb ran MiXCR on the multiplex PCR reads. The table records approximately 400,000 distinct CDR3 sequences, 15% of them present only once. Specified time point: newly diagnosed GD, antithyroid drugs for less than 3 months. Preparation of the TCR library used RNA extracted from PBMCs. These same data were also listed under a study on T cells in Graves' hyperthyroidism and ophthalmopathy.

The sample consisted of peripheral blood mononuclear cells (PBMCs), taken at new diagnosis, from a patient treated with antithyroid drugs. The receptor comes from a woman under 40 with Graves disease. The chain uses TRBV20-1 and TRBJ2-2, with 10 bases aligning to TRBD2. The CDR3 reads CSASALAGAKGELFF. CDR3 DNA sequence: TGCAGTGCTAGTGCTCTAGCGGGAGCTAAAGGGGAGCTGTTTTTT.